The 9 T cell receptor beta chains given below trace back to one sample, sequenced in a study of CD8 T cells in Susac syndrome. Reverse transcription used 0.5 to 1 ug RNA and random hexamers. MiXCR, run by TCRdb on the immunoSEQ multiplex PCR reads, gives a single entry per CDR3 protein. The data show about 300,000 distinct CDR3 sequences, about 88% seen once. What was sequenced was CD8+ T cells from PBMCs. The receptors were sampled from a human donor with multiple sclerosis.

The rearrangement links TRBV5-1 to TRBJ2-7, with 13 bases lining up with TRBD2. CDR1 is SGHRS, CDR2 YFSETQ, per germline. CDR3 length: 15 amino acids. After removal of 3 bases from V and 3 bases from J, the junction contained 3 bases not matched to a gene. CDR3 residues: CASSWTSGRRYEQYF. The CDR3 nucleotides are TGCGCCAGCAGCTGGACTAGCGGGAGACGCTACGAGCAGTACTTC.

This clonotype was picked up one time. The chain has TRBV21-1 and TRBJ1-2; the DNA was not used to check the table's D call, TRBD1. TRBV21-1 is flagged as a pseudogene. This CDR3 has 16 amino acids. CDR3 sequence reads: CASSKARERRLGGYTF. The CDR3 DNA sequence: TGTGCCAGCAGCAAAGCCAGGGAACGCCGATTAGGGGGCTACACCTTC.

The rearrangement joins TRBV27 to TRBJ2-2; D call uncertain. The V and J ends lost 3 bases and 3 bases respectively, with 11 bases between them. Germline-derived CDR1 and CDR2 are MNHEY and SMNVEV (reference sequence). The CDR3 covers 15 residues. In nucleotides, the CDR3 is TGTGCCAGCAGTTTTTCGGTCTCGGACACCGGGGAGCTGTTTTTT. This sequence encodes CASSFSVSDTGELFF.

CDR3 nucleotide sequence: TGTGCCAGCAGCTTAGGGCGGGCGGCCCCGGGGGCCAAAAACATTCAGTACTTC. It encodes CASSLGRAAPGAKNIQYF. This rearrangement joins TRBV11-2 to TRBJ2-4, with D maybe TRBD2 (5 bases). Trimming stripped 1 base from V and 1 base from J, with 17 bases between. The CDR3 covers 18 residues. The germline V gene encodes CDR1 SGHAT and CDR2 FQNNGV.

The rearrangement links TRBV20-1 to TRBJ2-1; tentatively, D is TRBD2 (5 bases). This CDR3 region has 13 residues. In germline, CDR1 is DFQATT, CDR2 SNEGSKA (reference sequence). Trimming removed 2 bases at V and 8 bases at J, with 13 bases between. CDR3 residues: CSARPGNTHEQFF. The CDR3 coding sequence is TGCAGTGCTAGACCGGGAAATACACATGAGCAGTTCTTC.

CDR3 residues: CASSLTGIRELFF. The CDR3 DNA sequence: TGTGCCAGCAGCTTGACAGGGATACGGGAGCTGTTTTTT. The gene calls are TRBV11-2 and TRBJ2-2, with 7 bases aligning to TRBD1. CDR1 and CDR2 (germline): SGHAT, FQNNGV. J lost 9 bases, V lost 3 bases, and 4 bases had no gene match. There are 13 residues in the CDR3.

The genes are TRBV29-1 and TRBJ1-1; 7 bases line up with TRBD1. The CDR3 runs to 14 residues. Germline trimming cut 4 bases from V and 0 bases from J; bases unmatched to any gene: 5. The germline gives CDR1 SQVTM, CDR2 ANQGSEA. The chain's CDR3 is CSVGQGVMNTEAFF. The CDR3 nucleotides read TGCAGCGTTGGGCAGGGGGTCATGAACACTGAAGCTTTCTTT.

The chain uses TRBV5-1 and TRBJ2-1; D perhaps matches TRBD2 (5 bases). Looked up from germline, CDR1 is SGHRS and CDR2 is YFSETQ. CDR3 size: 15 residues. The V and J ends lost 6 bases and 0 bases respectively, with 13 bases between them. CDR3 sequence: CASTDYLSSYNEQFF. The CDR3 DNA reads as TGCGCCAGCACCGACTACCTGAGCTCCTACAATGAGCAGTTCTTC.

This chain uses TRBV5-4 with TRBJ1-2; D is perhaps TRBD1 (5 bases). The CDR3 has 11 amino acids. Deletions cut 2 bases from V and 10 bases from J, with 9 bases between. Per the germline V gene, CDR1 is SGHNT and CDR2 is YYREEE (reference sequence). This CDR3 is CASSLWGDYTF. CDR3 DNA sequence: TGTGCCAGCAGCTTATGGGGCGACTACACCTTC.